What follows are 13 T cell receptor beta chains derived from one specimen sequenced in a study of neoadjuvant nivolumab and ipilimumab in lung cancer. The table came from immunoSEQ multiplex PCR; TCRdb's copy has only in-frame clones and leaves some out. The table lists roughly 14,000 clones, less than 75% of them singletons. Material: peripheral blood, obtained after neoadjuvant nivolumab, alone or with ipilimumab, at or shortly before surgery. The source of these receptors is an adult with non-small cell lung cancer.

J is TRBJ1-2 and V is TRBV9; D might be TRBD1 (5 bases). The V end was cut by 6 bases, the J end by 4 bases, with 16 bases between. This CDR3 has 14 residues. Germline assignment: CDR1 SGDLS and CDR2 YYNGEE. The CDR3 loop reads CASNRDHNLYGYTF. CDR3 nucleotide sequence: TGTGCCAGCAATCGGGACCATAATCTCTATGGCTACACCTTC.

V gene TRBV11-1 combines with J gene TRBJ2-5; D gene ambiguous. Looked up from germline, CDR1 is SGHAT and CDR2 is FQDESV (reference sequence). The CDR3 sequence is 13 residues long. V was clipped by 3 bases and J by 2 bases, with 7 bases between them. The CDR3 DNA reads TGTGCCAGCAGCTTTGGCAGTCAAGAGACCCAGTACTTC. Protein sequence: CASSFGSQETQYF.

The rearrangement joins TRBV6-5 to TRBJ2-1; D is perhaps TRBD1 or TRBD2 (5 bases each). V lost 2 bases and J 9 bases, leaving 11 bases between the germline ends. Germline V CDR1 and CDR2: MNHEY, SVGAGI. The CDR3 length is 13 residues. CDR3 sequence reads: CASSYRDRSEQFF. The CDR3 DNA is TGTGCCAGCAGTTACAGGGACCGCAGTGAGCAGTTCTTC.

This chain connects TRBV25-1 to TRBJ1-2, with D unclear. The germline gives CDR1 MGHDK, CDR2 SYGVNS. V was shortened by 0 bases and J by 5 bases, with 7 bases between the two germline ends. The CDR3 totals 13 residues. The CDR3 loop reads CASSEYSAYGYTF. CDR3 nucleotides: TGTGCCAGCAGTGAATATTCTGCTTATGGCTACACCTTC.

The CDR3 spells CASSYRRGSSYNEQFF. In DNA form, the CDR3 reads TGTGCCAGCAGCTATCGTCGGGGGAGCTCCTACAATGAGCAGTTCTTC. V gene TRBV11-2 combines with J gene TRBJ2-1, with D tentatively TRBD2 (6 bases). The CDR3 runs to 16 residues. Germline CDR1 SGHAT, CDR2 FQNNGV. V lost 4 bases, J lost 0 bases, and 13 bases lay in between.

V usage is TRBV5-6 and J usage is TRBJ2-7; D is unresolved. The CDR3 is made up of 13 amino acids. Germline V gene data show CDR1 as SGHDT and CDR2 as YYEEEE. Between the trimmed V and J ends, which lost 0 bases and 5 bases, there was a span of 9 bases. The CDR3: CASSLDWKNEQYF. As DNA, the CDR3 is TGTGCCAGCAGCTTGGATTGGAAAAACGAGCAGTACTTC.

The chain is built from TRBV27 and TRBJ2-7; 9 bases map to TRBD2. V lost 7 bases and J lost 3; bases outside the gene matches: 13. This CDR3 is 16 amino acids long. The germline V gene has CDR1 MNHEY and CDR2 SMNVEV (reference sequence). CDR3: CASITFKVAGVYEQYF. The CDR3 DNA sequence: TGTGCCAGCATAACCTTCAAGGTAGCGGGAGTCTACGAGCAGTACTTC.

V is TRBV18 and J is TRBJ1-1; 7 bases line up with TRBD1. The J segment lost 3 bases and the V segment lost 2 bases, leaving 6 bases of the junction unmatched. The CDR3 length is 15 residues. CDR1 is KGHSH and CDR2 is LQKENI in the germline V gene. CDR3 DNA sequence: TGTGCCAGCTCACCAGAGACAGGGAGGGACACTGAAGCTTTCTTT. The encoded protein is CASSPETGRDTEAFF.

The chain combines TRBV11-3 with TRBJ2-3; no definite D call. V dropped 4 bases and J dropped 5 bases, with 10 bases sitting between them. The CDR3 consists of 13 residues. Germline V lookup: CDR1 SGHNT, CDR2 YENEEA. The CDR3 loop is CASSSFPGDTQYF. CDR3 DNA sequence: TGTGCCAGCAGCTCCTTTCCGGGAGATACGCAGTATTTT.

The rearrangement joins TRBV5-5 to TRBJ2-7; 8 nucleotides align to TRBD1. Germline V gene lookup returns CDR1 SGHKS and CDR2 YYEKEE (reference sequence). The J segment lost 3 bases and the V segment lost 4 bases, leaving 9 bases of the junction unmatched. The CDR3 has 15 residues. Here the CDR3 DNA reads TGTGCCAGCAGCATGGACAGGGACACTTTCTACGAGCAGTACTTC. This translates into CASSMDRDTFYEQYF.

The rearrangement joins TRBV20-1 to TRBJ2-1; the D is unclear. V shed 3 bases and J shed 8 bases, with 5 bases lying between them. The CDR3 spans 10 residues. Germline CDR1 is DFQATT and CDR2 is SNEGSKA (reference sequence). The chain's CDR3 is CSASAHEQFF. In DNA, the CDR3 is TGCAGTGCTAGTGCCCATGAGCAGTTCTTC.

In its sample, this clone was seen a few times. V and J are TRBV27 and TRBJ2-7; no clear D gene. Germline CDR1 MNHEY, CDR2 SMNVEV (reference sequence). The length of the CDR3 is 12 residues. Trimming removed 3 bases at V and 5 bases at J, with 8 bases between. This CDR3 is CASSLGSDEQYF. The CDR3 DNA reads TGTGCCAGCAGTTTGGGTAGTGACGAGCAGTACTTC.

V and J are TRBV5-1 and TRBJ1-4; no clear D. Germline values: CDR1 SGHRS, CDR2 YFSETQ. V was clipped by 0 bases and J by 12 bases, with 9 bases between them. This CDR3 comprises 12 residues. CDR3 loop: CASSLESQELFF. CDR3 nucleotides: TGCGCCAGCAGCTTGGAAAGCCAAGAACTGTTTTTT.